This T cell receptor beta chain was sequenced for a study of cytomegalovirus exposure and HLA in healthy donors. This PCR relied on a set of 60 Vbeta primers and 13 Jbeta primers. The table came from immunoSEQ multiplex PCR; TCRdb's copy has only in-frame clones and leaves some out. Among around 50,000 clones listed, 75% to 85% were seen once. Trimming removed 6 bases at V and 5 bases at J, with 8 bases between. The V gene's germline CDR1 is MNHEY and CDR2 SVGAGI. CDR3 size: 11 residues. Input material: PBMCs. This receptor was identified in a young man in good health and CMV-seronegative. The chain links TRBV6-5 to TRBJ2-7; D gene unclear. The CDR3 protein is CASSSKHEQYF. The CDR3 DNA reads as TGTGCCAGCAGCTCTAAACACGAGCAGTACTTC.